This passage covers 7 T cell receptor beta chains from one sample sequenced in a study of CD8 T cells in ankylosing spondylitis. Study-wide findings and caveats: Within ankylosing spondylitis blood, a TCR beta motif made up of several highly homologous variants appeared to be characteristic.

A single record per CDR3 protein comes from TCRdb applying MiXCR to the 5' RACE reads. Here the sample spans more than 600,000 distinct CDR3 sequences, 15% to 20% being singletons. These TCRs' antigens remain unknown. The sequenced sample was blood, either unsorted or a sorted T cell fraction (not recorded which). These receptors originate from a male donor with ankylosing spondylitis.

The table lists this clonotype with a few counts. V is TRBV21-1 and J is TRBJ1-1; whether TRBD1, the table's D call, matches the DNA was not checked. TRBV21-1 is recorded as a pseudogene. The CDR3 runs to 14 residues. This CDR3 is CASSKRGGNTEAFF. The CDR3 region has the DNA TGTGCCAGCAGCAAAAGGGGGGGCAACACTGAAGCTTTCTTT.

This clonotype appeared a few times. The chain uses TRBV5-1 and TRBJ2-2; tentative D call: TRBD1 (6 bases). The CDR3 loop spans 14 amino acids. The V end lost 4 bases, the J end lost 4 bases, and 11 bases lay between the germline ends. Germline V lookup: CDR1 SGHRS, CDR2 YFSETQ. The CDR3 loop is CASSLNRVTGELFF. CDR3 DNA: TGCGCCAGCAGCCTGAACAGGGTCACCGGGGAGCTGTTTTTT.

The rearrangement links TRBV10-3 to TRBJ1-4, with TRBD1 identical over 9 bases. The CDR3 has 15 amino acids. Germline V lookup: CDR1 ENHRY, CDR2 SYGVKD. With 3 bases clipped from V and 8 bases from J, the junction kept 7 bases outside the gene matches. The CDR3: CAISDPGQGGEKLFF. The CDR3, as DNA: TGTGCCATCAGTGACCCGGGACAGGGAGGGGAAAAACTGTTTTTT.

This clonotype was observed many times. V gene TRBV29-1 combines with J gene TRBJ1-1; no reliable D call. The germline V gene has CDR1 SQVTM and CDR2 ANQGSEA. The germline V and J ends were trimmed by 2 bases and 7 bases, with 14 bases remaining between them. The CDR3 totals 13 residues. The CDR3 sequence: CSVEKGARREAFF. The DNA of the CDR3 is TGCAGCGTTGAAAAGGGTGCCAGGCGTGAAGCTTTCTTT.

The rearrangement links TRBV12-3 or TRBV12-4 to TRBJ2-2; D possibly corresponds to TRBD2 (5 bases). V shed 7 bases and J shed 1 base, with 16 bases lying between them. The CDR3 has 16 residues. The CDR3 DNA follows: TGTGCCAGCACCATCCACGGACTTGGGAACACCGGGGAGCTGTTTTTT. It is translated as CASTIHGLGNTGELFF.

A single count supports this clonotype. The genes are TRBV27 and TRBJ2-7; 8 bases line up with TRBD2. The junction had 9 bases not matched to a gene; V was cut back by 5 bases and J by 9 bases. CDR1 is MNHEY, CDR2 SMNVEV, per germline (reference sequence). The CDR3 covers 13 residues. The CDR3 DNA is TGTGCCAGCAGTGCCCGCCGGGAGGGGGGGCAGTACTTC. Amino acids: CASSARREGGQYF.

This chain joins TRBV4-1 and TRBJ2-1, with D unclear. Germline values: CDR1 MGHRA, CDR2 YSYEKL. CDR3 length: 17 residues. Trimming took off 1 base at V and 0 bases at J, with 13 bases between the two ends. Here the CDR3 DNA reads TGCGCCAGCAGCCAAGGGGTGATCCCGAGCTCCTACAATGAGCAGTTCTTC. It codes for CASSQGVIPSSYNEQFF.